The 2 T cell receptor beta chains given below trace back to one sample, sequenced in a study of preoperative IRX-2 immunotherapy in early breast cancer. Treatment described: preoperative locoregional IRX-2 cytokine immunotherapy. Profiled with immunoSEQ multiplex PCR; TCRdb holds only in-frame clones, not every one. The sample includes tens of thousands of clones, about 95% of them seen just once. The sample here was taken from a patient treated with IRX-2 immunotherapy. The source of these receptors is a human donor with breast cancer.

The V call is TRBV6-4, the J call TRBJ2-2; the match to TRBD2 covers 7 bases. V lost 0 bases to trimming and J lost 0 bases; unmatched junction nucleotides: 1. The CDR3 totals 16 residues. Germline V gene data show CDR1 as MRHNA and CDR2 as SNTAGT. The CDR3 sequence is CASSDSGGTNTGELFF. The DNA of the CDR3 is TGTGCCAGCAGTGACTCGGGGGGGACGAACACCGGGGAGCTGTTTTTT.

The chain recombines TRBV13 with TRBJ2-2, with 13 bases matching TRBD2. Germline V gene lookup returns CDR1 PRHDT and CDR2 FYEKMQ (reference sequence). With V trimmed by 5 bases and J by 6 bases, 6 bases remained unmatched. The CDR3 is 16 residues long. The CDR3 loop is CASSDRTSGSPGELFF. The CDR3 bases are TGTGCCAGCAGCGACAGGACTAGCGGGAGTCCCGGGGAGCTGTTTTTT.